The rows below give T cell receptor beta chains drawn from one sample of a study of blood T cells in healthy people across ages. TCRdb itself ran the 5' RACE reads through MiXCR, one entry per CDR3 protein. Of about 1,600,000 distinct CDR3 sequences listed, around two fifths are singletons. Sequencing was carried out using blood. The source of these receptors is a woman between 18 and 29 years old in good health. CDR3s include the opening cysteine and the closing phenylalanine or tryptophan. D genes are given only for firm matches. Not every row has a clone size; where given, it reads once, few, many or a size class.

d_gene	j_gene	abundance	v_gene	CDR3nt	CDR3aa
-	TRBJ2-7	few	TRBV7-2	TGTGCCAGCAGCCTTTCGAGCTCCTCCTACAATGAGCAGTACTTC	CASSLSSSSYNEQYF
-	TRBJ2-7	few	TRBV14	TGTGCCAGTACCCGTACAGGGACCTCCTACGAGCAGTACTTC	CASTRTGTSYEQYF
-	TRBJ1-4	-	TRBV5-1	TGCGCCAGTTCGGAGGTGAGTGAAAAACTGTTTTTT	CASSEVSEKLFF
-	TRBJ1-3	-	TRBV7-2	TGTGCCAGCGGGGGGGTCGGAAACACCATATATTTT	CASGGVGNTIYF
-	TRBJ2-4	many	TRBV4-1	TGCGCCAGCAGGGAACTGGTTGGAGAAAACATTCAGTACTTC	CASRELVGENIQYF
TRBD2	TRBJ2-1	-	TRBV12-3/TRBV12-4	TGTGCCAGCAGTGAAGGGACTAGCGGGAGTCTCGATGAGCAGTTCTTC	CASSEGTSGSLDEQFF
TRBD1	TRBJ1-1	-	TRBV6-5	TGTGCCAGCAGCCGCCGGGACAGGGGAGTTGAAGCTTTCTTT	CASSRRDRGVEAFF
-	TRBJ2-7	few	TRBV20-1	TGCAGTGCTAGAGATCAAGTCTTCTCCTACGAGCAGTACTTC	CSARDQVFSYEQYF
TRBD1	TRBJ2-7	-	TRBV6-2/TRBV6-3	TGTGCCAGCAGTTACATACAGGGGGCTAACGACGAGCAGTACTTC	CASSYIQGANDEQYF
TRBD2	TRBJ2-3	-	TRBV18	TGTGCCAGCTCACCATCTAAGCGGGATGGCACAGATACGCAGTATTTT	CASSPSKRDGTDTQYF
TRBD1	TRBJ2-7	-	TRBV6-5	TGTGCCAGCAGGAGGACAGGGCTGGCGGGCGAGCAGTACTTC	CASRRTGLAGEQYF
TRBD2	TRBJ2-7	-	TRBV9	TGTGCCAGCAGCGTAGGACTAGCGGGAGGGCCTCGTAATGAGCAGTACTTC	CASSVGLAGGPRNEQYF
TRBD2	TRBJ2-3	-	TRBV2	TGTGCCAGCAGTGGAGGACTAGCGGAAAGCACAGATACGCAGTATTTT	CASSGGLAESTDTQYF
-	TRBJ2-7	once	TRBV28	TGTGCCAGCAGTTTCTTTGGTCAGTTGGGCGAGCAGTACTTC	CASSFFGQLGEQYF
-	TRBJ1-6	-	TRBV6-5	TGTGCCAGCAGCTCTTCGCTCGGGGTTAATAATTCACCCCTCCACTTT	CASSSSLGVNNSPLHF
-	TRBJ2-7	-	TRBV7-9	TGTGCCAGCAGCTTGGGGTCCTTGGGAGACTACGAGCAGTACTTC	CASSLGSLGDYEQYF
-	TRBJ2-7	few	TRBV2	TGTGCCAGCAGTAACGGGCCACTAACCGACGAGCAGTACTTC	CASSNGPLTDEQYF
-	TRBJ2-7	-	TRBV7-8	TGTACCAGCAGCTCATCCGGGACGGCGACCTACGAGCAGTACTTC	CTSSSSGTATYEQYF
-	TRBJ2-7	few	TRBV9	TGTGCCAGCAGCGTGAAACTAGACGGATACGAGCAGTACTTC	CASSVKLDGYEQYF
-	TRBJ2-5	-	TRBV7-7	TGTGCCAGCAGCTTAGGATCGGAGCGCTTGGGAGAGACCCAGTACTTC	CASSLGSERLGETQYF
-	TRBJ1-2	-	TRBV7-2	TGTGCCAGCGTCACAGAGCCCGGCTATGGCTACACCTTC	CASVTEPGYGYTF
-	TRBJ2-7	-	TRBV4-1	TGCGCCAGCAGGGATAGCGCCACGTACGAGCAGTACTTC	CASRDSATYEQYF
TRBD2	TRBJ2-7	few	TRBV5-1	TGCGCCAGCAGCCTCAGCGGGACCTCCTACAATGAGCAGTACTTC	CASSLSGTSYNEQYF
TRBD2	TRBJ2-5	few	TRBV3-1	TGTGCCAGCAGCATGGGACTAGCGGGAGGGCCGTTGACCCAGTACTTC	CASSMGLAGGPLTQYF
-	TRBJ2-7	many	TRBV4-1	TGCGCCAGCAGCCAAGACCCTGGTTCCTACGAGCAGTACTTC	CASSQDPGSYEQYF
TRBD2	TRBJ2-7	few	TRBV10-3	TGTGCCATCAGTCCCGGGGGGGGCACCGGGACTAGCGTCTCCGAGCAGTACTTC	CAISPGGGTGTSVSEQYF
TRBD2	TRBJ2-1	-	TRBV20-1	TGCAGTGCTACGAGACTAGCGGGAGTCTTATCTGAGCAGTTCTTC	CSATRLAGVLSEQFF
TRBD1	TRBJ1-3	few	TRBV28	TGTGCCAGCCGGACAGGCACCGGAAACACCATATATTTT	CASRTGTGNTIYF
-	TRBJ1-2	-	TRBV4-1	TGCGCCAGCAGCCAAGATTGGCAGGGTAAAAACTATGGCTACACCTTC	CASSQDWQGKNYGYTF
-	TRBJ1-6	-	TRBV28	TGTGCCAGCACCCACCCCACAGGAGGATCTTCACCCCTCCACTTT	CASTHPTGGSSPLHF
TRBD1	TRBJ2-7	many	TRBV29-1	TGCAGCGTTGGGGACAGCCGGGTTACCTACGAGCAGTACTTC	CSVGDSRVTYEQYF
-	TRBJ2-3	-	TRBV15	TGTGCCACCAGCAGAGCTCGACTCGGGTTTTCGGATACGCAGTATTTT	CATSRARLGFSDTQYF
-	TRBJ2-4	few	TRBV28	TGTGCCAGCAGTTTAGAGGGCGTTAAAGGGGACATTCAGTACTTC	CASSLEGVKGDIQYF
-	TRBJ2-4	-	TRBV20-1	TGCAGTGCTAGAGATCGGGGGAAATACATTCAGTACTTC	CSARDRGKYIQYF
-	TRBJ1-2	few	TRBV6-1	TGTGCCAGCAGTGAGGAGTGGACAGAGCCTTATGGCTACACCTTC	CASSEEWTEPYGYTF
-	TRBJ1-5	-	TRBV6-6	TGTGCCAGCAGTACCCAGAGCAATCAGCCCCAGCATTTT	CASSTQSNQPQHF
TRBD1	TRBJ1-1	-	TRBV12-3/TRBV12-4	TGTGCCAGCAGTCGAGGGGGGGACAGGGGAGACACTGAAGCTTTCTTT	CASSRGGDRGDTEAFF
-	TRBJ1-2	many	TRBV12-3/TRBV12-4	TGTGCCAGCAGCCCAAAGCGGCTAGTCTATGGCTACACCTTC	CASSPKRLVYGYTF
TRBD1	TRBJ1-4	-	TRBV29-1	TGCAGCGCCGGGACAGGGGGAAGGGGTGAAAAACTGTTTTTT	CSAGTGGRGEKLFF
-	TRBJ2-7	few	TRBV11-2	TGTGCCAGCAGCTTAGTGGTAGTGGGCAACGAGCAGTACTTC	CASSLVVVGNEQYF
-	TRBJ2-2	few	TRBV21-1	TGTGCCAGTCGAGGGGGGGCCGGCACCGGGGAGCTGTTTTTT	CASRGGAGTGELFF
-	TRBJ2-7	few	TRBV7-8	TGTGCCAGCAGCTTATTTGGGGCAGGGTCCTACGAGCAGTACTTC	CASSLFGAGSYEQYF
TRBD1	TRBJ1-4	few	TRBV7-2	TGTGCCAGCAGCTTAGGGACAGGGAACGGTGAAAAACTGTTTTTT	CASSLGTGNGEKLFF
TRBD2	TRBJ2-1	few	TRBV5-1	TGCGCCAGCAGCATACTAGCGGGGGGGCAAGGGGATGAGCAGTTCTTC	CASSILAGGQGDEQFF
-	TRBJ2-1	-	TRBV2	TGTGCCAGCACTGGGTGGAGTGAGCAGTTCTTC	CASTGWSEQFF
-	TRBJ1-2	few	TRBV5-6	TGTGCCAGCAGCTTGGGTTCAGGGCCCTATGGCTACACCTTC	CASSLGSGPYGYTF
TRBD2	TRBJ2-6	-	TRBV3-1	TGTGCCAGCAGCCATTCTAGCGGGAGGGCTGGGGCCAACGTCCTGACTTTC	CASSHSSGRAGANVLTF
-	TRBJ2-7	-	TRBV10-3	TGTGCCATCAGTGAGAAGGGACATACCCAGGGCTACGAGCAGTACTTC	CAISEKGHTQGYEQYF
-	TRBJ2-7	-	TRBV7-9	TGTGCCAGCAGCCCTGACCGGGACACCTACGAGCAGTACTTC	CASSPDRDTYEQYF
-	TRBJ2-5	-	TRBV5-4	TGTGCCAGCAGCTTGGCCCATAGAGAAGAGACCCAGTACTTC	CASSLAHREETQYF
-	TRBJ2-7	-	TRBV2	TGTGCCAGCAGTGAAAGGCGACCGACGTACTACGAGCAGTACTTC	CASSERRPTYYEQYF
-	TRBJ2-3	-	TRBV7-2	TGTGCCAGCAGCGAACGGGTCTCTACGCAGTATTTT	CASSERVSTQYF
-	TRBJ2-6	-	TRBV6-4	TGTGCCAGCAGTGACTCGTCCATCGCACAAGGGGCCAACGTCCTGACTTTC	CASSDSSIAQGANVLTF